Listed below are T cell receptor beta chains from one sample, sequenced in a study of OX40 agonist ivuxolimab in advanced cancers. Some clones are missing from TCRdb's copy, which holds only in-frame ones; the method was immunoSEQ multiplex PCR. The sample holds around 64,000 clones; 70% to 90% are singletons and the top ten take approximately 1.4%. Sequencing used CD4+ or CD8+ T cells sorted from blood, obtained in a trial of the OX40 agonist ivuxolimab. These receptors were obtained from an adult with an advanced solid tumor such as melanoma, head and neck, liver or kidney cancer. Both conserved end residues are part of each CDR3. Fields, in order: D gene, J gene, V gene, clone size, CDR3 DNA, CDR3 protein. A D gene is named only where the DNA matches it firmly. Size tells how often a clone was seen (once, few, many) or the class of an expanded clone, and some rows leave it out.

-	TRBJ1-5	TRBV6-5	-	TGTGCCAGCGGGAAGGACAGTAGCAATCAGCCCCAGCATTTT	CASGKDSSNQPQHF
TRBD2	TRBJ2-3	TRBV28	-	TGTGCCAGCAGGAACCGACTAGCGGGAAAGAGGACAGATACGCAGTATTTT	CASRNRLAGKRTDTQYF
-	TRBJ1-5	TRBV6-1	-	TGTGCCAGCAGTGACGTCTCCGCTCAGCCCCAGCATTTT	CASSDVSAQPQHF
-	TRBJ1-1	TRBV5-1	-	TGCGCCAGCAGCTTGGGAGGGGGGCGCGGAACTGAAGCTTTCTTT	CASSLGGGRGTEAFF
TRBD2	TRBJ2-1	TRBV19	-	TGTGCCAGTAGTTCACCCGGACTAGCGGGAGGACCTGGGCAGTTCTTC	CASSSPGLAGGPGQFF
TRBD1	TRBJ1-1	TRBV13	-	TGTGCCAGCAGCTGGACAGGGGTTATAGAGAACACTGAAGCTTTCTTT	CASSWTGVIENTEAFF
-	TRBJ2-6	TRBV6-5	-	TGTGCCAGCAGCAAGCAAGGTAGCTGGGCCAACGTCCTGACTTTC	CASSKQGSWANVLTF
TRBD2	TRBJ2-7	TRBV9	few	TGTGCCAGCAGCGTAAGCGGGGTAGCCTACGAGCAGTACTTC	CASSVSGVAYEQYF
-	TRBJ2-1	TRBV2	-	TGTGCCAGCAATCAGGGGAATGAGCAGTTCTTC	CASNQGNEQFF
-	TRBJ2-1	TRBV6-6	-	TGTGCCAGCAGGGGGGGCGAATCGAATGAGCAGTTCTTC	CASRGGESNEQFF
TRBD2	TRBJ2-1	TRBV19	few	TGTGCCAGTAGTATAGTGGAGGGCTTAGCGGGATCCTACAATGAGCAGTTCTTC	CASSIVEGLAGSYNEQFF
-	TRBJ1-5	TRBV2	once	TGTGCCAGCAGGAGGGTGGCTGGGGGCAATCAGCCCCAGCATTTT	CASRRVAGGNQPQHF
-	TRBJ2-2	TRBV6-4	-	TGTGCCACCTCCCAGGGGTACACCGGGGAGCTGTTTTTT	CATSQGYTGELFF
-	TRBJ2-7	TRBV7-2	-	TGTGCCAGCAGCTTACGGCGTGGGGGTAGGGACCTGTACGAGCAGTACTTC	CASSLRRGGRDLYEQYF
TRBD1	TRBJ1-2	TRBV5-1	-	TGCGCCAGCAGCGCCCTCCTGACAGGGGGCCATGGCTACACCTTC	CASSALLTGGHGYTF
TRBD2	TRBJ2-7	TRBV18	-	TGTGCCAGCTCACGACCCAGGACTAGCGGGCCTACCTACGAGCAGTACTTC	CASSRPRTSGPTYEQYF
-	TRBJ1-5	TRBV19	-	TGTGCCAGTAGTACAAGGAATCAGCCCCAGCATTTT	CASSTRNQPQHF
TRBD1	TRBJ2-3	TRBV18	-	TGTGCCAGCTCACCAAACACAGGGGGCACAGATACGCAGTATTTT	CASSPNTGGTDTQYF
-	TRBJ1-1	TRBV6-4	-	TGTGCCAGCCGATTATCACCGAACACTGAAGCTTTCTTT	CASRLSPNTEAFF
-	TRBJ1-2	TRBV6-5	-	TGTGCCAGCCGAGGGGGGAACTATGGCTACACCTTC	CASRGGNYGYTF
-	TRBJ2-1	TRBV30	-	TGTGCCTGGAGTGGAGGGCGGCGGTCCTACAATGAGCAGTTCTTC	CAWSGGRRSYNEQFF
TRBD1	TRBJ2-2	TRBV11-3	-	TGTGCCAGCAGCCCGCGACAGGGATCGGGCGAAGGCGGGGAGCTGTTTTTT	CASSPRQGSGEGGELFF
-	TRBJ2-1	TRBV18	-	TGTGCCAGCTCACTACCTCAGGTGGACTACAATGAGCAGTTCTTC	CASSLPQVDYNEQFF
TRBD2	TRBJ2-3	TRBV5-1	-	TGCGCCAGCAGCTTGGGCGGGGGAAGCACAGATACGCAGTATTTT	CASSLGGGSTDTQYF
-	TRBJ2-1	TRBV6-5	-	TGTGCCAGCAGTTACTCGTCACAGATATCCTACAATGAGCAGTTCTTC	CASSYSSQISYNEQFF
-	TRBJ1-2	TRBV5-4	-	TGTGCCAGCAGCTTGTCGTCACTGCTGGGGGGGTATGGCTACACCTTC	CASSLSSLLGGYGYTF
-	TRBJ2-7	TRBV7-9	-	TGTGCCAGCAGCTTGACTAGTTACGAGCAGTACTTC	CASSLTSYEQYF